One sample yielded the 2 T cell receptor beta chains listed below, sequenced in a study of identical twins. MiXCR, applied by TCRdb to the 5' RACE reads, yields one record per CDR3 protein. The sample shows 1.5 million to 2 million distinct CDR3 sequences, under 35% of them seen only once. The sample taken for sequencing was cord blood. The receptors shown here come from a newborn girl in good health.

This clonotype has more than one count but fewer than ten. The rearrangement joins TRBV27 to TRBJ1-2; 7 bases are shared with TRBD1. The CDR3 sequence is 17 residues long. The germline gives CDR1 MNHEY, CDR2 SMNVEV (reference sequence). Trimming removed 3 bases from V and 2 bases from J; junction bases left unmatched: 12. DNA of the CDR3: TGTGCCAGCAGTTTTCTGACAGGGTCTGGGTCGAACTATGGCTACACCTTC. It yields the protein CASSFLTGSGSNYGYTF.

The CDR3 DNA is TGTGCCAGCAGTGCATACAGGGGGCTTTACGAGCAGTACTTC. The encoded protein is CASSAYRGLYEQYF. The chain links TRBV6-5 to TRBJ2-7; 9 nucleotides agree with TRBD1. Trimming cost V 5 bases and J 4 bases; bases outside gene matches: 6. The CDR3 totals 14 residues. Germline CDR1 reads MNHEY; CDR2 reads SVGAGI.